Below, 11 T cell receptor beta chains from the same sample are listed, as sequenced in a study of somatic mutations in cytotoxic T cells in rheumatoid arthritis. TCRdb's table, derived via immunoSEQ multiplex PCR, lists solely in-frame clones and lacks some. The sample gives some 16,000 clones, roughly 77% of which show up once; 10% to 15% is in the top ten. Sequencing was carried out using CD8+ T cells sorted from blood. The receptor set was obtained from an adult with rheumatoid arthritis.

The chain joins TRBV19 to TRBJ1-5; D ambiguous. Germline V gene sequence: CDR1 LNHDA, CDR2 SQIVND (reference sequence). V was pared by 1 base and J by 1 base, with 8 bases between. The CDR3 sequence is 15 residues long. CDR3 nucleotides: TGTGCCAGTAGTATAGGCCAGAGAAGCAATCAGCCCCAGCATTTT. Protein: CASSIGQRSNQPQHF.

This rearrangement joins TRBV7-8 to TRBJ2-1; 11 bases match TRBD2. Germline CDR1 SGHVS, CDR2 FQNEAQ. J lost 6 bases, V lost 4 bases, and 8 bases had no gene match. This CDR3 spans 16 amino acids. The CDR3 region is CASSSPFSGGANEQFF. CDR3 DNA sequence: TGTGCCAGCAGCTCCCCCTTTAGCGGGGGGGCCAATGAGCAGTTCTTC.

The chain is built from TRBV5-1 and TRBJ2-1, with 8 bases matching TRBD1. The trim removed 4 bases at V and 8 bases at J, leaving 5 bases unmatched. Germline V gene lookup returns CDR1 SGHRS and CDR2 YFSETQ. This CDR3 has 13 residues. The CDR3 reads CASSGGTGHEQFF. Written as DNA, the CDR3 is TGCGCCAGCAGCGGGGGGACAGGCCATGAGCAGTTCTTC.

The chain carries TRBV6-4 and TRBJ2-2; TRBD1 matches 7 bases. The CDR3 spans 15 residues. The trim removed 4 bases at V and 3 bases at J, leaving 5 bases unmatched. CDR1 is MRHNA and CDR2 is SNTAGT in the germline V gene. The DNA of the CDR3 is TGTGCCAGCAGTGTTCGGCAGGGGGACACCGGGGAGCTGTTTTTT. It codes for CASSVRQGDTGELFF.

This clone occurred a few times. This chain connects TRBV19 to TRBJ1-6, with no clear D. Per germline, CDR1 LNHDA and CDR2 SQIVND (reference sequence). Trimming removed 3 bases from V and 7 bases from J, with 7 bases in between. The CDR3 is 13 amino acids. The CDR3 region is CASSIGPNSPLHF. Written as DNA, the CDR3 is TGTGCCAGTAGTATCGGGCCCAATTCACCCCTCCACTTT.

The rearrangement uses TRBV7-2 and TRBJ1-2; 7 nucleotides match TRBD1. CDR3 length equals 17 residues. The germline V gene encodes CDR1 SGHTA and CDR2 FQGNSA. J lost 5 bases, V lost 4 bases, and 16 bases had no gene match. The CDR3 sequence: CASSSIGTASLLYGYTF. The CDR3 DNA sequence: TGTGCCAGCAGCTCGATAGGGACAGCGTCGTTACTTTATGGCTACACCTTC.

V is TRBV7-9 and J is TRBJ2-6; D not resolved. This CDR3 is 14 amino acids long. The V end was cut by 7 bases, the J end by 0 bases, with 7 bases between. The germline gives CDR1 SEHNR, CDR2 FQNEAQ (reference sequence). CDR3 amino acids: CASTYPSGANVLTF. Here the CDR3 DNA reads TGTGCCAGCACTTATCCCTCTGGGGCCAACGTCCTGACTTTC.

In its sample, this clone was seen once. The V call is TRBV29-1, the J call TRBJ2-1; TRBD2 aligns across 14 bases. The CDR3 loop spans 14 amino acids. Germline V lookup: CDR1 SQVTM, CDR2 ANQGSEA. After removal of 7 bases from V and 7 bases from J, the junction contained 6 bases not matched to a gene. CDR3 sequence: CSGRLAGGLNEQFF. As DNA, the CDR3 is TGCAGCGGTAGACTAGCGGGGGGGCTTAATGAGCAGTTCTTC.

This CDR3 reads CASSVGQGYGKANYGYTF. CDR3 bases: TGTGCCAGCAGCGTAGGACAGGGGTATGGAAAAGCTAACTATGGCTACACCTTC. This chain joins TRBV9 and TRBJ1-2; TRBD1 aligns across 8 bases. The germline V gene has CDR1 SGDLS and CDR2 YYNGEE. The ends lost 0 bases at V and 0 bases at J; junction bases unmatched: 10. The CDR3 covers 18 residues.

The J gene is TRBJ1-4, the V gene TRBV6-1; no clear D gene. Germline V CDR1 and CDR2: MNHNS, SASEGT. This CDR3 contains 14 residues. With 5 bases removed from V and 1 base from J, the gap between germline ends came to 8 bases. The CDR3 is CASSQTKTNEKLFF. DNA of the CDR3: TGTGCCAGCAGTCAGACAAAAACTAATGAAAAACTGTTTTTT.

This rearrangement joins TRBV7-2 to TRBJ2-7; TRBD2 matches 15 bases. The junction had 5 bases not matched to a gene; V was cut back by 2 bases and J by 0 bases. The germline CDR1 and CDR2 sequences are SGHTA and FQGNSA. The CDR3 has 18 amino acids. In DNA, the CDR3 is TGTGCCAGCAGCTTAAAGGGACTAGCGGGGGGCCCCTCCTACGAGCAGTACTTC. It specifies CASSLKGLAGGPSYEQYF.